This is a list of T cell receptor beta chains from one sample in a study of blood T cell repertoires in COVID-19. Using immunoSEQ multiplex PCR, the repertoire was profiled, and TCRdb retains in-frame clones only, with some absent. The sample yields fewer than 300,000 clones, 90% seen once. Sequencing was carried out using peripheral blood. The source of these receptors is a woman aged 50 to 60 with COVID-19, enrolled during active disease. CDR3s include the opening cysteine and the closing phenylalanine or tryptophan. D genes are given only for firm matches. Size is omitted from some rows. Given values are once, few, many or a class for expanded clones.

CDR3aa: CSVVKGADEQYF
CDR3nt: TGCAGCGTTGTCAAGGGGGCCGACGAGCAGTACTTC
d_gene: TRBD1
v_gene: TRBV29-1
len: 12
abundance: -
j_gene: TRBJ2-7

CDR3aa: CAIFSGRGNEQFF
CDR3nt: TGTGCCATCTTTAGCGGGAGAGGCAATGAGCAGTTCTTC
d_gene: TRBD2
v_gene: TRBV10-3
len: 13
abundance: -
j_gene: TRBJ2-1

CDR3aa: CASSHLRSLREALNEQFF
CDR3nt: TGTGCCAGCAGCCATCTCCGTTCACTGCGGGAGGCTCTCAATGAGCAGTTCTTC
d_gene: TRBD2
v_gene: TRBV3-1/TRBV3-2
len: 18
abundance: -
j_gene: TRBJ2-1

CDR3aa: CACWRGHFSGNTIYF
CDR3nt: TGTGCCTGCTGGCGAGGTCACTTCTCTGGAAACACCATATATTTT
d_gene: -
v_gene: TRBV6-5
len: 15
abundance: -
j_gene: TRBJ1-3

CDR3aa: CASSQDWTSYGYTF
CDR3nt: TGTGCCAGCAGCCAAGACTGGACTTCCTATGGCTACACCTTC
d_gene: -
v_gene: TRBV3-1/TRBV3-2
len: 14
abundance: -
j_gene: TRBJ1-2

CDR3aa: CASSLEGGRATEQFF
CDR3nt: TGTGCCAGCAGCTTAGAAGGCGGGAGGGCCACAGAGCAGTTCTTC
d_gene: TRBD2
v_gene: TRBV11-2
len: 15
abundance: -
j_gene: TRBJ2-1

CDR3aa: CASSGRTGGGPEQYF
CDR3nt: TGTGCCAGCAGCGGGCGGACCGGCGGAGGCCCCGAGCAGTACTTC
d_gene: -
v_gene: TRBV2
len: 15
abundance: -
j_gene: TRBJ2-7

CDR3aa: CASSDEGGGELFF
CDR3nt: TGTGCCAGCAGTGATGAAGGGGGCGGGGAGCTGTTTTTT
d_gene: -
v_gene: TRBV6-4
len: 13
abundance: few
j_gene: TRBJ2-2

CDR3aa: CASSLGANTEAFF
CDR3nt: TGCGCCAGCAGCTTGGGAGCGAACACTGAAGCTTTCTTT
d_gene: -
v_gene: TRBV5-1
len: 13
abundance: -
j_gene: TRBJ1-1

CDR3aa: CASSLDPLGPYEQYF
CDR3nt: TGTGCCAGCAGCTTAGACCCGCTGGGGCCCTACGAGCAGTACTTC
d_gene: -
v_gene: TRBV11-2
len: 15
abundance: -
j_gene: TRBJ2-7

CDR3aa: CASRQGQQPQHF
CDR3nt: TGTGCCAGCAGACAGGGGCAACAGCCCCAGCATTTT
d_gene: TRBD1
v_gene: TRBV25-1
len: 12
abundance: once
j_gene: TRBJ1-5

CDR3aa: CATSRDISDSYGYTF
CDR3nt: TGTGCCACCAGCAGAGATATATCAGATTCCTATGGCTACACCTTC
d_gene: -
v_gene: TRBV15
len: 15
abundance: -
j_gene: TRBJ1-2

CDR3aa: CASNPGTGFQPQHF
CDR3nt: TGTGCCAGCAACCCCGGGACAGGGTTTCAGCCCCAGCATTTT
d_gene: TRBD1
v_gene: TRBV6-5
len: 14
abundance: few
j_gene: TRBJ1-5

CDR3aa: CASSGRETPYEQYF
CDR3nt: TGCGCCAGCAGTGGGAGGGAAACCCCCTACGAGCAGTACTTC
d_gene: TRBD2
v_gene: TRBV5-1
len: 14
abundance: -
j_gene: TRBJ2-7

CDR3aa: CASSLWQRHTQYF
CDR3nt: TGTGCCAGCAGCTTATGGCAGCGACATACGCAGTATTTT
d_gene: -
v_gene: TRBV7-2
len: 13
abundance: -
j_gene: TRBJ2-3

CDR3aa: CASSSGTGGNQPQHF
CDR3nt: TGTGCCAGCAGTTCCGGGACAGGGGGCAATCAGCCCCAGCATTTT
d_gene: TRBD1
v_gene: TRBV6-6
len: 15
abundance: once
j_gene: TRBJ1-5

CDR3aa: CAWSAGALAKNIQYF
CDR3nt: TGTGCCTGGAGCGCAGGGGCTCTAGCCAAAAACATTCAGTACTTC
d_gene: -
v_gene: TRBV30
len: 15
abundance: -
j_gene: TRBJ2-4

CDR3aa: CASSLEAGGHNEQFF
CDR3nt: TGTGCCAGCAGCTTAGAAGCGGGGGGCCACAATGAGCAGTTCTTC
d_gene: TRBD2
v_gene: TRBV7-6
len: 15
abundance: -
j_gene: TRBJ2-1

CDR3aa: CASSQLGGTGDYEQYF
CDR3nt: TGTGCCAGCAGCCAATTAGGGGGGACAGGGGACTACGAGCAGTACTTC
d_gene: TRBD1
v_gene: TRBV14
len: 16
abundance: -
j_gene: TRBJ2-7

CDR3aa: CSASDGEKLFF
CDR3nt: TGCAGTGCAAGCGACGGAGAAAAACTGTTTTTT
d_gene: -
v_gene: TRBV20-1
len: 11
abundance: -
j_gene: TRBJ1-4